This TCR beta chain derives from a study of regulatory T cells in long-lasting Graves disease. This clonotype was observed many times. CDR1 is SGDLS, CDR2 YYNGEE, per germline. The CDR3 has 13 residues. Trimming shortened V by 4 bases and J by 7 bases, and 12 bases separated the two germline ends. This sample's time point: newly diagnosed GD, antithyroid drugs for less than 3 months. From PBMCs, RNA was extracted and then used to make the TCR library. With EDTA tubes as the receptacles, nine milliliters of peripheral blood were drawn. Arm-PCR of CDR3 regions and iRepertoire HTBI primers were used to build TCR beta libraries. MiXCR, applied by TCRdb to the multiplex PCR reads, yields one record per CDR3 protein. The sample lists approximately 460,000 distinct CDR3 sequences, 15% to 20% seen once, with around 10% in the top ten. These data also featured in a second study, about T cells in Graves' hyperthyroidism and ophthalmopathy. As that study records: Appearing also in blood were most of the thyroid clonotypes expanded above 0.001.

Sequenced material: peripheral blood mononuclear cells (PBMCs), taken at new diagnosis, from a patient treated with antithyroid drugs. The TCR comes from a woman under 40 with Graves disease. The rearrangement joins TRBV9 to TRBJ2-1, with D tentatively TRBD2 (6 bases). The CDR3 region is CASSPGLPNEQFF. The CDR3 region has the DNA TGTGCCAGCAGCCCCGGACTACCGAATGAGCAGTTCTTC.